The table lists the clone carrying this T cell receptor (beta chain) with a count of one. This entry belongs to a study of blood T cell repertoires in COVID-19. Study at large: PBMCs, B-cell-depleted T cells, or T cells provided the cDNA or gDNA that made up the material.

The authors' processing: From reference gene primer amplification, estimates of nucleated cell counts were derived. Some clones are missing from TCRdb's copy, which holds only in-frame ones; the method was immunoSEQ multiplex PCR. That table supplies the V and J calls and clone size; D and trimming were determined from the DNA. This table has tens of thousands of clones, roughly four fifths appearing once. The receptor was derived from a woman older than 75 with acute or convalescent COVID-19. The sample comprised peripheral blood.

DNA for the CDR3: TGTGCCACCTACCGGGGGGGGCGAACTGAAGCTTTCTTT. Its protein is CATYRGGRTEAFF. The rearrangement uses TRBV28 and TRBJ1-1, with D perhaps matching TRBD1 (6 bases). The CDR3 spans 13 residues. Per the germline V gene, CDR1 is MDHEN and CDR2 is SYDVKM. V gave up 10 bases and J gave up 5 bases, with 17 bases separating them.